The present TCR beta chain was sequenced within a study of T cells in localized non-small cell lung cancer (TCRdb year 2020). The study in broad terms: T cell repertoires of fewer than 250 early-stage NSCLC patients were analyzed, with tumors being compared against uninvolved tumor-adjacent lungs. The cohort was made up of 200 to 250 treatment-naive NSCLC patients whose localized lung tumors had been resected. The mean age of the NSCLC patients was roughly 63 years, with 120 to 150 men and around 99 women.

At diagnosis, peripheral blood, uninvolved tumor-adjacent lung and tumor were collected and were preserved as a mix of fresh-frozen and FFPE material. Blood samples were analyzed as peripheral blood mononuclear cells for TCR repertoire profiling. On the study overall, not on this receptor specifically: Because the study design was exploratory, TCR variables were selected using unadjusted p-values without false-discovery rate correction. Uninvolved tumor-adjacent lung showed the highest T cell clonality, higher than tumor, which suggests more focused antigenic responses in the uninvolved tumor-adjacent lung. A median of roughly 56 of the top 100 tumor clones were detected in paired uninvolved adjacent lung, and 28 of these tumor clones were also found among the top 100 clones of the paired uninvolved adjacent lung. Longer overall survival was associated with higher T cell density in blood, whereas shorter survival was associated with higher clonality in adjacent lung. Because multi-region tumor sequencing was not performed, intratumor heterogeneity could not be ruled out.

The immunoSEQ Assay was used to sequence TCR beta CDR3 regions from DNA. The paper's data handling went like this. T cell density was computed as TCR beta template counts normalized to usable DNA estimated by amplifying housekeeping genes. Richness was estimated with the preseqR package, extrapolating to 400,000 templates for PBMC samples and 120,000 templates for tissue samples. Clonality was calculated as one minus Pielou's evenness. Tissue-enriched TCRs were identified by differential abundance testing using productive amino-acid clonotypes, minimum total count 5 and alpha 0.1. Repertoire overlap between compartments was quantified with the Jaccard Index and Morisita Overlap Index. TCR beta CDR3s were clustered by GLIPH together with public tetramer-defined viral CDR3s, and at least three viral sequences plus V-gene enrichment were required for viral motifs. TCRdb took this table from immuneACCESS and kept in-frame rearrangements with V and J called. Such tables lack part of the clones; where checked against another copy, unresolved V genes explain under half of the gap, and the rest is unexplained. From that table come the V and J calls and clone size; the DNA was used to work out D and trimming. Recorded for this sample are about 46,000 clones; about 86% of them occurred a single time. 15% to 20% of the sample is held by the ten biggest clonotypes.

Concerning this clone itself: Its target antigen remains unknown. No clone much larger than this one lies a single base away; base qualities are absent.

The source is a man between 40 and 70 years old with stage III lung adenocarcinoma. The sequences come from peripheral blood mononuclear cells, collected before any cancer treatment.

The DNA sequence is TGTGCCAGCACCTCCGGTGGGCCCTCCTACGAGCAGTACTTC. This encodes CASTSGGPSYEQYF. The chain links TRBV27 with TRBJ2-7, with the D segment identity uncertain. Trimming removed 7 bases from V and 0 bases from J, leaving 13 bases between the germline ends. From a lookup of the germline V gene (reference sequence), CDR1 and CDR2 are MNHEY and SMNVEV. The cysteine opens and the phenylalanine closes a CDR3 of 14 amino acids. Only the CDR3 DNA is retained, 42 bases long and in frame from the first base.